This T cell receptor (beta chain) comes out of a study of cytomegalovirus exposure and HLA in healthy donors. For the study at large: An early release of data contained 80 million to 85 million unique TCRs, which came from HLA-typed donors. Overall study findings and caveats: Owing to their indistinguishability, certain V segments, notably TRBV6-2 and TRBV6-3, were excluded. In a later analysis, HLA-C alleles had the fewest associated TCRs, DRB1 alleles the most.

Germline CDR1 LGHNA, CDR2 YSLEER. V lost 1 base and J lost 6; bases outside the gene matches: 6. The length of the CDR3 is 14 residues. Comments on this clone: Antigen specificity is unknown.

PCR amplification relied on 60 Vbeta primers (plus 13 Jbeta primers). Assay: immunoSEQ multiplex PCR; the TCRdb copy retains only in-frame clones and omits some. The data show 160,000 or so clones, approximately 86% seen once. V gene TRBV4-3 combines with J gene TRBJ2-7, with 7 bases identical to TRBD1. Sequences were obtained from PBMCs. This clonotype was sampled from a woman aged 45-60 years in good health and CMV-seropositive. For the CDR3, the DNA is TGCGCCAGCAGCCAAGGAAGCAGGGGGAGCGAGCAGTACTTC. Amino acid sequence: CASSQGSRGSEQYF.